The T cell receptor beta chain under discussion was sequenced for a study of CD8 T cells in ankylosing spondylitis. Study-wide points: The study identified a TCR beta motif of fewer than 10 highly homologous variants that appeared characteristic of ankylosing spondylitis blood.

TCRdb re-called the 5' RACE reads through MiXCR, storing one row per CDR3 protein. The sample contains about 250,000 distinct CDR3 sequences, around 25% of which appear only once. Of note for this clonotype: Its matching antigen is unknown.

This sequence originates from a male donor with ankylosing spondylitis or in good health (not recorded which). Sequences were obtained from blood, either unsorted or a sorted T cell fraction (not recorded which).

The CDR3 nucleotides are TGTGCCAGCAGACAGAAAAGCGGAAAACTGTTTTTT. It specifies CASRQKSGKLFF. V and J are TRBV6-5 and TRBJ1-4; D is unclear. The CDR3 sequence is 12 residues long. Germline values: CDR1 MNHEY, CDR2 SVGAGI. Trimming stripped 6 bases from V and 10 bases from J, with 12 bases between.